The 10 T cell receptor beta chains below were found in one sample sequenced in a study of tumor-infiltrating lymphocytes in primary liver carcinoma. TCR beta cDNA was made from around 520 ng total RNA with a constant-region primer. For TCR beta, libraries were produced by three nested multiplex PCR rounds using slightly modified ARM-PCR. TRBV1-TRBV30 forward primers paired with a C-beta reverse primer drove the first two PCR rounds, roughly 9 cycles each. One entry per CDR3 protein, called by TCRdb with MiXCR from the multiplex PCR reads. Counted here are approximately 310,000 distinct CDR3 sequences, about 60% occurring once; the ten biggest clones make up more than 8.5%. Alongside blood RNA obtained from unsorted whole blood, germline DNA was also extracted. Sample: peripheral blood. The origin of the receptors is a man aged 35-49 years with primary liver carcinoma and hepatitis B virus infection.

The V gene is TRBV6-1, the J gene TRBJ1-4, with TRBD1 identical over 9 bases. V shed 5 bases, J shed 4 bases, and the junction held 14 bases outside the gene matches. This CDR3 contains 18 residues. Germline values: CDR1 MNHNS, CDR2 SASEGT. This CDR3 is CASSPHSGQGISNEKLFF. The DNA for the CDR3 is TGTGCCAGCAGTCCGCACTCGGGACAGGGCATAAGTAATGAAAAACTGTTTTTT.

CDR3 in amino acids: CASRQSLASDTQYF. The CDR3 DNA is TGTGCCAGCAGACAATCACTAGCATCGGATACGCAGTATTTT. The chain links TRBV4-2 to TRBJ2-3; tentatively, D is TRBD2 (6 bases). V lost 6 bases to trimming and J lost 6 bases, with 16 bases between them. CDR1 is LGHNA, CDR2 YNFKEQ, per germline. There are 14 residues in the CDR3.

Note on this clonotype: Given a much more abundant clone one base away, this may be a read error. This chain links TRBV12-5 with TRBJ1-1, with D hard to call. CDR1 and CDR2 (germline): LGHNT, FRNRAP. The CDR3 spans 13 residues. The CDR3 DNA is TGTGATAGTGGTTTGGTACCCATGGGTGAAGCTTTCTTT. Translation: CDSGLVPMGEAFF.

This clonotype was recorded only once. A much larger clone sits a single nucleotide away, making a read error possible. The chain is built from TRBV12-3 or TRBV12-4 and TRBJ2-5, with 10 bases fitting TRBD2. The CDR3 totals 16 residues. V gave up 6 bases and J gave up 3 bases; unmatched junction bases: 10. The CDR3, as DNA: TGTGCCAGCAGGGGCGGGACTAGCGATTTTAAAGAGACCCAGTACTTC. Protein sequence: CASRGGTSDFKETQYF.

On this clonotype: One end of the junction does not line up with germline, which may come from a read error. The gene calls are TRBV6-6 and TRBJ2-7, with 7 positions matching TRBD1. The CDR3 is 14 residues long. Germline CDR1 MNHNY, CDR2 SVGAGI (reference sequence). In DNA, the CDR3 is TGTGACAGCAGTTCACCGGGACAGTGGTACGAGCAGTACTTC. Protein sequence: CDSSSPGQWYEQYF.

As to this clonotype: A much larger clone differs from this one at a single base, so this may be a read error. The V call is TRBV12-3 or TRBV12-4, the J call TRBJ1-2; D not certain. The CDR3 has 13 amino acids. V was cut by 6 bases and J by 0 bases, with 8 bases left in between. The CDR3, as DNA: TGTGCCAGCAGCACTGACACTAACTATGGCTACACCTTC. Translation gives CASSTDTNYGYTF.

This clonotype has only one observation. A much larger clone differs from this one at a single base, so this may be a read error. The CDR3 reads CASSIGGTGGELLF. The CDR3 bases are TGTGCCAGCAGCATTGGGGGGACGGGCGGGGAGCTGCTTTTT. The rearrangement uses TRBV12-3 or TRBV12-4 and TRBJ2-2, with D perhaps matching TRBD2 (6 bases). The CDR3 has 14 residues.

About this clonotype itself: A single base separates this from a much larger clone, so it may be a read error. The chain's CDR3 is CASSQGVGAYQKTQYF. The CDR3, as DNA: TGCGCCAGCAGCCAAGGGGTCGGGGCCTACCAAAAGACCCAGTACTTC. The V and J genes are TRBV4-3 and TRBJ2-5; the D gene could be TRBD1 or TRBD2 (5 bases each). The CDR3 runs 16 residues. Looked up from germline, CDR1 is LGHNA and CDR2 is YSLEER.

Regarding this clonotype: This is likely a read error, given that the CDR3 carries no conserved phenylalanine or tryptophan at its end. The chain couples TRBV7-9 to TRBJ2-1; D perhaps matches TRBD2 (6 bases). Trimming removed 8 bases from V and 6 bases from J, with 17 bases in between. This CDR3 has 14 residues. Per germline, CDR1 SEHNR and CDR2 FQNEAQ (reference sequence). CDR3: CASGGAGSGNEQFL. The CDR3 DNA follows: TGTGCCAGCGGAGGGGCCGGGAGTGGCAATGAGCAGTTCTTA.

The chain combines TRBV7-2 with TRBJ1-1; D gene uncertain. The CDR3 sequence is 12 residues long. CDR1 and CDR2 (germline): SGHTA, FQGNSA. Trimming shortened V by 4 bases and J by 5 bases, and 8 bases separated the two germline ends. The CDR3: CASSWDGTEAFF. Here the CDR3 DNA reads TGTGCCAGCAGCTGGGATGGAACTGAAGCTTTCTTT.